The 14 T cell receptor beta chains listed next were all sequenced from one sample in a study of T cell responses to AZD1222 COVID-19 vaccine. Assay: immunoSEQ multiplex PCR; the TCRdb copy retains only in-frame clones and omits some. The repertoire holds under 200,000 clones, with around nine tenths as singletons. The source was peripheral blood, collected 28 days after the second AZD1222 dose. Source of these receptors: an adult who received the AZD1222 COVID-19 vaccine.

The CDR3 loop reads CASSHAGTNTEAFF. CDR3 sequence (DNA): TGCGCCAGCAGCCATGCCGGGACGAACACTGAAGCTTTCTTT. This sequence joins TRBV4-1 and TRBJ1-1; possible D gene TRBD1, 5 bases. Germline values: CDR1 MGHRA, CDR2 YSYEKL. Trimming removed 3 bases at V and 1 base at J, with 9 bases between. The CDR3 length is 14 residues.

The chain recombines TRBV5-1 with TRBJ2-6; TRBD1 agrees at 8 bases. The CDR3 loop spans 17 amino acids. Germline CDR1 is SGHRS and CDR2 is YFSETQ. J was trimmed by 1 base and V by 0 bases; bases with no gene match: 3. The CDR3 DNA reads TGCGCCAGCAGCTTGGGGGACAGGACTTCTGGGGCCAACGTCCTGACTTTC. This codes for CASSLGDRTSGANVLTF.

The rearrangement joins TRBV7-2 to TRBJ1-1; D may be TRBD1 (6 bases). CDR3 length: 14 amino acids. The V end was cut by 3 bases, the J end by 4 bases, with 12 bases between. The V gene's germline CDR1 is SGHTA and CDR2 FQGNSA. The CDR3: CASSFSGTLTEAFF. DNA for the CDR3: TGTGCCAGCAGCTTCTCCGGGACACTCACTGAAGCTTTCTTT.

The chain has TRBV5-1 and TRBJ2-3, with 13 bases identical to TRBD2. Losses at the gene ends were 4 bases for V and 0 bases for J; bases not matched to a gene: 11. CDR3 length: 19 amino acids. Germline V gene sequence: CDR1 SGHRS, CDR2 YFSETQ. The CDR3 is CASSPGTSGTLSSTDTQYF. CDR3 coding DNA: TGCGCCAGCAGCCCCGGGACTAGCGGGACCCTCTCTAGCACAGATACGCAGTATTTT.

As DNA, the CDR3 is TGTGCCACCAGTGATGGGGGTCGGTCTAGCAATCAGCCCCAGCATTTT. Its protein product is CATSDGGRSSNQPQHF. This sequence joins TRBV24-1 and TRBJ1-5; D is perhaps TRBD1 (5 bases). CDR1 KGHDR and CDR2 SFDVKD come from the germline V gene. Trimming removed 3 bases from V and 0 bases from J, with 11 bases in between. This CDR3 is 16 amino acids long.

CDR3 coding DNA: TGTGCCAGCAGTCCCCCTACGGGTAATCAGCCCCAGCATTTT. Translated, it gives CASSPPTGNQPQHF. The J gene is TRBJ1-5, the V gene TRBV28, with D uncertain. This CDR3 spans 14 amino acids. In germline, CDR1 is MDHEN, CDR2 SYDVKM. The V gene lost 5 bases and the J gene lost 4 bases, with 12 bases spanning the gap. The full variable domain, with the rest looked up from reference TRBV28 and TRBJ1-5, is DVKVTQSSRYLVKRTGEKVFLECVQDMDHENMFWYRQDPGLGLRLIYFSYDVKMKEKGDIPEGYSVSREKKERFSLILESASTNQTSMYLCASSPPTGNQPQHFGDGTRLSIL.

The chain joins TRBV4-2 to TRBJ2-7; 12 nucleotides line up with TRBD1. The germline gives CDR1 LGHNA, CDR2 YNFKEQ. CDR3 length equals 16 residues. V was clipped by 3 bases and J by 5 bases; unmatched bases: 8. DNA of the CDR3: TGTGCCAGCAGCCAGTCCCTCCGGGACAGGGGGCACGAGCAGTACTTC. This codes for CASSQSLRDRGHEQYF.

This clone was recorded only once. V usage is TRBV5-4 and J usage is TRBJ1-3, with TRBD1 matching 7 bases. V shed 0 bases, J shed 2 bases, and the junction held 14 bases outside the gene matches. CDR1 is SGHNT, CDR2 YYREEE, per germline (reference sequence). CDR3 length equals 19 residues. CDR3 nucleotide sequence: TGTGCCAGCAGCTTGGTCCCGCGCCGTAGTAGGGGGCCTGGAAACACCATATATTTT. The encoded protein is CASSLVPRRSRGPGNTIYF.

This sequence joins TRBV6-5 and TRBJ2-4; 8 positions match TRBD2. The CDR3 has 15 amino acids. Germline V gives CDR1 MNHEY, CDR2 SVGAGI. With 6 bases clipped from V and 7 bases from J, the junction kept 11 bases outside the gene matches. The CDR3 coding sequence is TGTGCCAGCAGCCAGGGATCGGGAGGGCGGAACATTCAGTACTTC. Its protein product is CASSQGSGGRNIQYF.

This clone was found a few times. The J gene is TRBJ2-7, the V gene TRBV19, with TRBD2 matching over 12 bases. CDR1 and CDR2 from the germline V gene are LNHDA and SQIVND (reference sequence). The ends lost 4 bases at V and 2 bases at J; junction bases unmatched: 3. The CDR3 runs 15 residues. The CDR3 loop reads CASSTRTSGAYEQYF. The CDR3, as DNA: TGTGCCAGTAGTACCCGGACTAGCGGGGCCTACGAGCAGTACTTC.

The genes are TRBV28 and TRBJ1-2; D gene uncertain. The CDR3 length is 12 residues. The V and J ends lost 5 bases and 7 bases respectively, with 11 bases between them. Germline V gene data show CDR1 as MDHEN and CDR2 as SYDVKM. The CDR3 DNA follows: TGTGCCAGCAGTCTCACATCCTCTGGCTACACCTTC. This sequence encodes CASSLTSSGYTF.

The chain is built from TRBV29-1 and TRBJ2-7; 9 bases align to TRBD2. CDR3 size: 13 residues. Germline CDR1 is SQVTM and CDR2 is ANQGSEA. The V gene end was trimmed by 2 bases and the J gene end by 5 bases; junction bases not matched to a gene: 4. CDR3 DNA sequence: TGCAGCGTTGAAAGACTAGCGGTCCACGAGCAGTACTTC. The encoded protein is CSVERLAVHEQYF.

V gene TRBV19 combines with J gene TRBJ2-3; the match to TRBD2 covers 7 bases. The length of the CDR3 is 15 residues. Trimming cost V 6 bases and J 8 bases; bases outside gene matches: 14. Germline CDR1 reads LNHDA; CDR2 reads SQIVND (reference sequence). CDR3 sequence (DNA): TGTGCCAGTAGAACGGGACTAAGATCCCAGGGTACGCAGTATTTT. Translation: CASRTGLRSQGTQYF.

This clone was seen a single time. V gene TRBV9 combines with J gene TRBJ2-1; a weak D match, TRBD2 (5 bases). The CDR3 covers 14 residues. V was pared by 0 bases and J by 9 bases, with 13 bases between. Germline-derived CDR1 and CDR2 are SGDLS and YYNGEE. CDR3 DNA: TGTGCCAGCAGCGTAGACTCTCGCCGGGGTGAGCAGTTCTTC. It specifies CASSVDSRRGEQFF.